This T cell receptor (beta chain) was identified during a study of T cells after yellow fever vaccination. Study-level information: The SMART-Seq v4 Ultra Low Input method served to prepare the low-cell-number fractions.

TCRdb re-derived calls from the 5' RACE reads in MiXCR, one entry per CDR3 protein. Among 610,000 or so distinct CDR3 sequences listed, approximately 13% were seen once. Germline V lookup: CDR1 LNHNV, CDR2 YYDKDF (reference sequence). This CDR3 has 16 residues. The ends were cut back, 0 bases at V and 4 bases at J, with 13 bases in the middle. This clonotype was seen more than once but under ten times. The source of this sequence is a man aged 25-40 years who received the YFV17D yellow fever vaccine. This sequence joins TRBV15 and TRBJ2-1; maybe TRBD1 (5 bases). Sample: PBMCs, taken on the day of the yellow fever booster vaccination. Written as DNA, the CDR3 is TGTGCCACCAGCAGAGATCTGACAGTCGCATACAATGAGCAGTTCTTC. Encoded protein: CATSRDLTVAYNEQFF.